A selection of T cell receptor beta chains follows, all from one sample in a study of early stage breast cancer tumors. Measured with immunoSEQ multiplex PCR; TCRdb has only the in-frame clones, and not every one. Altogether about 29,000 clones are present, about 83% being singletons, with the ten largest covering roughly 9.9%. The sequencing sample was made of blood. The receptors shown here come from a person in their fifties with breast cancer. CDR3s include the opening cysteine and the closing phenylalanine or tryptophan. Each record gives: V gene, J gene, clone size, D gene, CDR3 protein. A D gene is named only where the DNA matches it firmly. Only some rows state a clone size, as once, few, many or a class for expanded clones.

>TRBV28|TRBJ2-7|NA|NA
CASSLREGYEQYF
>TRBV9|TRBJ1-2|NA|NA
CASSIFGSNYGYTF
>TRBV7-9|TRBJ2-3|NA|NA
CASSLGTDTQYF
>TRBV4-1|TRBJ2-2|NA|NA
CASSRPPWAGQGTGELFF
>TRBV9|TRBJ2-1|once|NA
CASSAGADKYNEQFF
>TRBV7-2|TRBJ2-3|NA|TRBD2
CASSLGLAGDTQYF
>TRBV18|TRBJ2-1|few|NA
CASSPLGDEQFF
>TRBV7-3|TRBJ2-3|NA|TRBD2
CASSSRAGGRTDTQYF
>TRBV29-1|TRBJ1-4|NA|NA
CSVHVTRSEKLFF
>TRBV4-1|TRBJ2-3|NA|TRBD2
CASSSRGGSDTDTQYF
>TRBV7-3|TRBJ2-5|NA|TRBD2
CASSLGGLETQYF
>TRBV7-9|TRBJ2-7|NA|TRBD1
CASSGGQGAWEQYF
>TRBV7-8|TRBJ2-7|NA|TRBD2
CASSRTSGSSYEQYF
>TRBV11-2|TRBJ1-6|NA|NA
CASSPKVGNSPLHF
>TRBV9|TRBJ2-5|NA|NA
CASSVLGGAGETQYF
>TRBV28|TRBJ1-2|NA|TRBD1
CASSHGGTGDYGYTF
>TRBV7-6|TRBJ2-3|NA|NA
CASSLSGLGATDTQYF
>TRBV4-2|TRBJ1-2|NA|NA
CASSQAIGLTANYGYTF
>TRBV6-1|TRBJ2-6|NA|TRBD1
CASSERDRGSSSGANVLTF
>TRBV5-1|TRBJ2-7|NA|NA
CASSLDGYLYEQYF
>TRBV25-1|TRBJ1-4|few|NA
CASSVGGFNEKLFF
>TRBV2|TRBJ2-2|few|NA
CASSYTGELFF
>TRBV4-1|TRBJ2-7|NA|TRBD2
CASSQLDMGLAGRQYF
>TRBV5-1|TRBJ2-7|NA|NA
CASSREMVGFKEQYF
>TRBV11-2|TRBJ2-7|NA|NA
CASSLARGPEQYF
>TRBV9|TRBJ2-3|NA|TRBD2
CASSGLAGGLDTQYF
>TRBV4-2|TRBJ1-6|NA|NA
CASSRSGTGTPLHF
>TRBV10-3|TRBJ2-2|once|NA
CAISGTGISAGELFF
>TRBV5-6|TRBJ2-7|NA|TRBD1
CASSLFGTGGIHFEQYF
>TRBV6-1|TRBJ2-1|NA|TRBD1
CASSVGTVRNNEQFF
>TRBV5-1|TRBJ2-5|NA|NA
CASSLTALQETQYF
>TRBV4-1|TRBJ2-2|NA|NA
CASSQVGGSNTGELFF
>TRBV4-1|TRBJ2-7|NA|NA
CASSQPFWGQDEQYF
>TRBV27|TRBJ2-2|NA|TRBD2
CASRTEGGTRTGELFF
>TRBV4-1|TRBJ2-7|NA|NA
CASSQEGPRGAYEQYF
>TRBV18|TRBJ1-2|NA|TRBD1
CASSPEGAPDYGYTF
>TRBV4-2|TRBJ1-1|NA|TRBD1
CASSQAGGRTEAFF
>TRBV29-1|TRBJ1-2|NA|NA
CSVDIVGVKANYGYTF
>TRBV9|TRBJ2-2|NA|NA
CASSPYKTGGVPNTGELFF
>TRBV2|TRBJ1-2|NA|NA
CASRKNNANYGYTF
>TRBV9|TRBJ2-2|NA|NA
CASSGTSWRTTGELFF
>TRBV9|TRBJ1-2|NA|NA
CASSRQDGYGYTF
>TRBV18|TRBJ2-3|NA|NA
CASSPGATGDTQYF
>TRBV7-3|TRBJ2-6|NA|NA
CASSLTGGSGANVLTF
>TRBV19|TRBJ1-1|NA|TRBD1
CASSNRRGASTEAFF
>TRBV29-1|TRBJ2-1|NA|TRBD2
CSVLTSGRTGQFF
>TRBV7-9|TRBJ2-7|NA|NA
CASSFGSEPSYEQYF
>TRBV15|TRBJ2-7|NA|TRBD2
CATSGHLAELYEQYF
>TRBV9|TRBJ2-1|few|NA
CASSVATSLSYNEQFF